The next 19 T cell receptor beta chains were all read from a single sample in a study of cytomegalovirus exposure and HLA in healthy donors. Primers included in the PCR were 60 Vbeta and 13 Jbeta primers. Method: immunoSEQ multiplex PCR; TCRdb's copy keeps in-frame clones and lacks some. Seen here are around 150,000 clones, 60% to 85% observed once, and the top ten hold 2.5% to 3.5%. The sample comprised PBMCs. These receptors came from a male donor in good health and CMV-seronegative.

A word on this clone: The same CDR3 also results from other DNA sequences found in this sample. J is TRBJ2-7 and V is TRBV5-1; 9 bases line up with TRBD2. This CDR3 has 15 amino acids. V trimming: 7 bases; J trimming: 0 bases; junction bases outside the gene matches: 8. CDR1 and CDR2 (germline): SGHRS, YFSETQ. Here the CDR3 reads CASSLLAGSSYEQYF. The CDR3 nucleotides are TGCGCCAGCTCCCTCCTAGCGGGGAGCTCCTACGAGCAGTACTTC.

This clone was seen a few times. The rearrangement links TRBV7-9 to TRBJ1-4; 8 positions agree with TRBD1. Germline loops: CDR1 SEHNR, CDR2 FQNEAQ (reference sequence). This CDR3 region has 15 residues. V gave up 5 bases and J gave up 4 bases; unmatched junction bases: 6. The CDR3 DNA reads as TGTGCCAGCAGCCCACCAGACAGGGGTAATGAAAAACTGTTTTTT. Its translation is CASSPPDRGNEKLFF.

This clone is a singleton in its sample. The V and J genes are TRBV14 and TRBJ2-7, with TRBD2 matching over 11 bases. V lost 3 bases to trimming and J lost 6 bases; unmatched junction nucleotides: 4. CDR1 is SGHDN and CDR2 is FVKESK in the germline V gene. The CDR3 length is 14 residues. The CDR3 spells CASSQGLAVIEQYF. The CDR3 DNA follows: TGTGCCAGCAGCCAGGGACTAGCGGTCATCGAGCAGTACTTC.

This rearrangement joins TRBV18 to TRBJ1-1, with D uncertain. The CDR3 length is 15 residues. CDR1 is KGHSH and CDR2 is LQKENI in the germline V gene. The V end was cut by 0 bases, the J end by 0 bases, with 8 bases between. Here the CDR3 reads CASSPPGQLNTEAFF. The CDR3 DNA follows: TGTGCCAGCTCACCACCGGGCCAGTTGAACACTGAAGCTTTCTTT.

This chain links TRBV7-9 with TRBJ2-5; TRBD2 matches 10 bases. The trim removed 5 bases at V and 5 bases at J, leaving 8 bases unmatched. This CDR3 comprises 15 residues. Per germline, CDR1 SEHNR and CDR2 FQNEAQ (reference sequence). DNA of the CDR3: TGTGCCAGCAGCCCGACGGGACTAGCGTCGGAGACCCAGTACTTC. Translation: CASSPTGLASETQYF.

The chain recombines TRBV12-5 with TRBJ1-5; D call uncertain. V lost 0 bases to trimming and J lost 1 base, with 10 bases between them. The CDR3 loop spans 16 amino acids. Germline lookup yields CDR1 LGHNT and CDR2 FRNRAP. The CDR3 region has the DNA TGTGCTAGTGGTTTGGTACATTCAGGAAGCAATCAGCCCCAGCATTTT. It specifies CASGLVHSGSNQPQHF.

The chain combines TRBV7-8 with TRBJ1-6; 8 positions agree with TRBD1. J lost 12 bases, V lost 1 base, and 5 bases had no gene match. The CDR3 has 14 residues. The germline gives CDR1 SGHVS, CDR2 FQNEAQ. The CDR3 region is CASSLGGQVGPLHF. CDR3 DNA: TGTGCCAGCAGCTTAGGGGGACAGGTGGGACCCCTCCACTTT.

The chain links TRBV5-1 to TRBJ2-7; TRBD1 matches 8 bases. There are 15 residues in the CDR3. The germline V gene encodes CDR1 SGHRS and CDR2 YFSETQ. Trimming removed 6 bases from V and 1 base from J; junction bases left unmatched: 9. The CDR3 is CASKETGASSYEQYF. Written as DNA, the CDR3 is TGCGCCAGCAAAGAGACAGGGGCGAGTTCCTACGAGCAGTACTTC.

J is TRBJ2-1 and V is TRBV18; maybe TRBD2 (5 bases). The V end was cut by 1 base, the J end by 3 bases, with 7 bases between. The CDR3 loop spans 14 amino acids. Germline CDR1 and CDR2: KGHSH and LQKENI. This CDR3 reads CASSPQEGYNEQFF. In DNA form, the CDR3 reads TGTGCCAGCTCACCACAAGAGGGCTACAATGAGCAGTTCTTC.

The CDR3, as DNA: TGTGCCAGCAGCAAAGAGGAAAAAGGGAGAGAGACCCAGTACTTC. The encoded protein is CASSKEEKGRETQYF. The V gene is TRBV21-1, the J gene TRBJ2-5; the table's D call TRBD2 went unverified against the DNA. TRBV21-1 is a pseudogene segment. The CDR3 is 15 amino acids.

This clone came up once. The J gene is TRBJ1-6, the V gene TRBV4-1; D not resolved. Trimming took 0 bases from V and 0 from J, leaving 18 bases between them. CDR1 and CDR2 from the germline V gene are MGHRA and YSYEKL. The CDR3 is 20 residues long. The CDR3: CASSQEVPLGGGSYNSPLHF. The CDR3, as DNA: TGCGCCAGCAGCCAAGAAGTTCCCCTCGGCGGAGGCTCCTATAATTCACCCCTCCACTTT.

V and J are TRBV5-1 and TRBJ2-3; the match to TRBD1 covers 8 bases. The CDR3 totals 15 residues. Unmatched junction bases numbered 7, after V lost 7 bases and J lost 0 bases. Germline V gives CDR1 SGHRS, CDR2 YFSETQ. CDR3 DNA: TGCGCCAGCCACAGGGGGGTTCCTAGCACAGATACGCAGTATTTT. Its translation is CASHRGVPSTDTQYF.

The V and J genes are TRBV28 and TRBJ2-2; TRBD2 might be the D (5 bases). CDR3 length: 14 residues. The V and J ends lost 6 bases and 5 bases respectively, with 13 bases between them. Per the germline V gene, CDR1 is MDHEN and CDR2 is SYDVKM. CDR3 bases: TGTGCCAGCAGATCCCCGGGAATTACCGGGGAGCTGTTTTTT. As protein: CASRSPGITGELFF.

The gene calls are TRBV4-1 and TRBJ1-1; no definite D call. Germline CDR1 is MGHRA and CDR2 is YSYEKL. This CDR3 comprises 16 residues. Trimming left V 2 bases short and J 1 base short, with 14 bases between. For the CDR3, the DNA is TGCGCCAGCAGCCAATCTTCCTCTACGTCGAACACTGAAGCTTTCTTT. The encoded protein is CASSQSSSTSNTEAFF.

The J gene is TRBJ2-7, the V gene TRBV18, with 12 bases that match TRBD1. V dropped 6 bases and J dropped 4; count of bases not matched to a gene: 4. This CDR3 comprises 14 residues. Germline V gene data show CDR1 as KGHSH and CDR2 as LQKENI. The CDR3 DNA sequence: TGTGCCAGCTCCCGGGACAGGGGGCTATACGAGCAGTACTTC. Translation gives CASSRDRGLYEQYF.

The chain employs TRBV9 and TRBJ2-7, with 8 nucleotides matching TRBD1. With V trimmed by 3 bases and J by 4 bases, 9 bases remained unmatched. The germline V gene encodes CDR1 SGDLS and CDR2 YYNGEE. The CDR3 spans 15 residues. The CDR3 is CASSAAQGAEYEQYF. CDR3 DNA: TGTGCCAGCAGCGCGGCCCAGGGGGCGGAGTACGAGCAGTACTTC.

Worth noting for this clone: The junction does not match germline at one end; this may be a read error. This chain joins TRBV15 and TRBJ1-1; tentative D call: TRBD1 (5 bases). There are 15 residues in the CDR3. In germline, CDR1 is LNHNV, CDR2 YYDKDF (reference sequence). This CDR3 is CATRRERQGNTEAFF. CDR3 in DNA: TGTGCCACCAGGAGAGAGAGGCAGGGAAACACTGAAGCTTTCTTT. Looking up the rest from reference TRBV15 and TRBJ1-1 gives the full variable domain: DAMVIQNPRYQVTQFGKPVTLSCSQTLNHNVMYWYQQKSSQAPKLLFHYYDKDFNNEADTPDNFQSRRPNTSFCFLDIRSPGLGDTAMYLCATRRERQGNTEAFFGQGTRLTVV.

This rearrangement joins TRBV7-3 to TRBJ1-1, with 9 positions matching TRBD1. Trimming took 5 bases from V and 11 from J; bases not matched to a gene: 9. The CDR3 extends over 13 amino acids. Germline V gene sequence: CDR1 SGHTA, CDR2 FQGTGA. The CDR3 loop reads CASSPRQGVTAFF. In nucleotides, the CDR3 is TGTGCCAGCAGCCCCCGACAGGGGGTGACGGCTTTCTTT.

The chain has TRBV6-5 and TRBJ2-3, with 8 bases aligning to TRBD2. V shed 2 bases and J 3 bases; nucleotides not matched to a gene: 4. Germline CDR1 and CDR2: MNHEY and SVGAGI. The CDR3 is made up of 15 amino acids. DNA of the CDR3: TGTGCCAGCAGTTACCTTAGCGGGGTAACAGATACGCAGTATTTT. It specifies CASSYLSGVTDTQYF.